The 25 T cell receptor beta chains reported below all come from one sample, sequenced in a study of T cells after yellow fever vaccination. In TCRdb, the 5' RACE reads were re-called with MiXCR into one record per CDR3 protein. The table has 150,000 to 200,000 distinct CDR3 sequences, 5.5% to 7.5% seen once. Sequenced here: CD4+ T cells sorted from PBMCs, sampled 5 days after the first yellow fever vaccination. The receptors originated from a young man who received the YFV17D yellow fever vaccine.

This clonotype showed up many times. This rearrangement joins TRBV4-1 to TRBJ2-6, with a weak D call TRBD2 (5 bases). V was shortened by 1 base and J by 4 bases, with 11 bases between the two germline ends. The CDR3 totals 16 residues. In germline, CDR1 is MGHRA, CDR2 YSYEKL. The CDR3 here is CASSQGTGYGANVLTF. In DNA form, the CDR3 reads TGCGCCAGCAGCCAAGGAACGGGGTACGGGGCCAACGTCCTGACTTTC.

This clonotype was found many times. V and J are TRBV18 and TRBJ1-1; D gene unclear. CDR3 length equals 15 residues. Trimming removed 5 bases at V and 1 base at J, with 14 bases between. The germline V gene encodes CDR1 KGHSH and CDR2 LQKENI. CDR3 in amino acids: CASSSLPHTNTEAFF. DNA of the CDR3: TGTGCCAGCTCATCCCTGCCACATACGAACACTGAAGCTTTCTTT.

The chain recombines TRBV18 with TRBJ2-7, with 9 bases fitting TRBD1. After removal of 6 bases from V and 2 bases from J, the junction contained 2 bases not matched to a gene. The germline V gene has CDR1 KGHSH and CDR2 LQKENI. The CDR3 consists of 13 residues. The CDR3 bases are TGTGCCAGCTCCTGGGACAGGGCCTACGAGCAGTACGTC. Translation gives CASSWDRAYEQYV.

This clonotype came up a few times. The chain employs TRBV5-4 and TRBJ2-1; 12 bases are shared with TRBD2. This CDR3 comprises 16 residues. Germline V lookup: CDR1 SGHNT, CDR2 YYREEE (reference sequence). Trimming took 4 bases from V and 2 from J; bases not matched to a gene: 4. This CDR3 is CASSRPSGGAYNEQFF. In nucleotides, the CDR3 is TGTGCCAGCAGCCGACCTAGCGGGGGGGCCTACAATGAGCAGTTCTTC.

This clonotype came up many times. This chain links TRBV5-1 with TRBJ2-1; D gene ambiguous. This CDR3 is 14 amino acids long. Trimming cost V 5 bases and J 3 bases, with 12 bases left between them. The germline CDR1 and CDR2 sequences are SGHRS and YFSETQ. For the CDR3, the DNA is TGCGCCAGCAGGTCAGACTCTAACTACAATGAGCAGTTCTTC. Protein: CASRSDSNYNEQFF.

In DNA, the CDR3 is TGCGCCAGCAGCTTGTTTGCAGGGAACACTGAAGCTTTCTTT. This encodes CASSLFAGNTEAFF. V is TRBV5-1 and J is TRBJ1-1, with D uncertain. CDR3 length equals 14 residues. Germline-derived CDR1 and CDR2 are SGHRS and YFSETQ. The V end lost 1 base, the J end lost 1 base, and 8 bases lay between the germline ends.

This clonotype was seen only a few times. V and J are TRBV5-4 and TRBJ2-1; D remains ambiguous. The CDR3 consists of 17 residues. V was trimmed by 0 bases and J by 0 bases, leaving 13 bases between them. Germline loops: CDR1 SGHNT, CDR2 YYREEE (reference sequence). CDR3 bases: TGTGCCAGCAGCTTGGGCGTTACGATTAGCTCCTACAATGAGCAGTTCTTC. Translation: CASSLGVTISSYNEQFF. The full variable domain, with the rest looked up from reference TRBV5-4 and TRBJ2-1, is ETGVTQSPTHLIKTRGQQVTLRCSSQSGHNTVSWYQQALGQGPQFIFQYYREEENGRGNFPPRFSGLQFPNYSSELNVNALELDDSALYLCASSLGVTISSYNEQFFGPGTRLTVL.

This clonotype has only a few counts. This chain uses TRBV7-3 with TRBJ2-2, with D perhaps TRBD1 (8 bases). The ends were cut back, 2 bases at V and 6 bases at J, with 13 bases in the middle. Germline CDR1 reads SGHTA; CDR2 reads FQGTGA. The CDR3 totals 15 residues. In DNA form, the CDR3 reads TGTGCCAGCAGCTTACGCACAGGGGGGGCCGGGGAGCTGTTTTTT. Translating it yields CASSLRTGGAGELFF.

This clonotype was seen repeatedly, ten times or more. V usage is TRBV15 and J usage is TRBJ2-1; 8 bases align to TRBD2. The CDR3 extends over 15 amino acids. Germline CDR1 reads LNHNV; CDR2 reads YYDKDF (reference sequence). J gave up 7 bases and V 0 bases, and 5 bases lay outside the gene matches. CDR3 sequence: CATSRDLAGGNEQFF. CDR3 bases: TGTGCCACCAGCAGAGATCTGGCGGGGGGAAATGAGCAGTTCTTC.

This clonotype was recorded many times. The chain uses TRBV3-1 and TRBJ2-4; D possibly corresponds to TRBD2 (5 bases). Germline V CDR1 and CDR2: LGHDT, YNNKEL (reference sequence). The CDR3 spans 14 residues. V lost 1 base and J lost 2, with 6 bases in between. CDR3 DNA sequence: TGTGCCAGCAGCCAAGCCGGGACCAAAAACATTCAGTACTTC. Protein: CASSQAGTKNIQYF.

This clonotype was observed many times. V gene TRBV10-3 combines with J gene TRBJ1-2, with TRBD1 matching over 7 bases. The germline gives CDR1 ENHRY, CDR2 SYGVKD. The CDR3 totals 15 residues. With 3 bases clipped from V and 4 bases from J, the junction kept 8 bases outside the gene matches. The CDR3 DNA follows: TGTGCCATCAGTGATTCTAGGACAGGTGGCTATGGCTACACCTTC. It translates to CAISDSRTGGYGYTF.

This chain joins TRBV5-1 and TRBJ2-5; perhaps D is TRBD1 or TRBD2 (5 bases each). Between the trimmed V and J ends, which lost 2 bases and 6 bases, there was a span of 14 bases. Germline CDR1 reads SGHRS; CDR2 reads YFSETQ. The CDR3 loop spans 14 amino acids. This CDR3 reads CASSFDQGAKTQYF. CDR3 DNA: TGCGCCAGCAGCTTCGACCAGGGAGCGAAGACCCAGTACTTC.

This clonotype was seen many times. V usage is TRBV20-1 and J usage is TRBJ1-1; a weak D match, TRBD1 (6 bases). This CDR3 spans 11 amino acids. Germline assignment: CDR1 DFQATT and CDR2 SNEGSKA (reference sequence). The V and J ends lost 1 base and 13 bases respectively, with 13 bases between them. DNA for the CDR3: TGCAGTGCTAGAGTGGCGGAGGGGGTTTTCTTT. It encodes CSARVAEGVFF.

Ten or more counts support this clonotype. CDR3 loop: CASSPSRIQETQYF. DNA for the CDR3: TGTGCCAGCAGCCCCAGCAGGATTCAAGAGACCCAGTACTTC. The gene calls are TRBV7-2 and TRBJ2-5; D ambiguous. Germline CDR1 reads SGHTA; CDR2 reads FQGNSA. The CDR3 is 14 amino acids. The V end was cut by 5 bases, the J end by 2 bases, with 12 bases between.

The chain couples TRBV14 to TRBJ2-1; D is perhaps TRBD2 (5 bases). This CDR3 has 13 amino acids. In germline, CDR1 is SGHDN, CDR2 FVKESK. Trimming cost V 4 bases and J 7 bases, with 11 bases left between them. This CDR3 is CASSPGVGNEQFF. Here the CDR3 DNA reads TGTGCCAGCAGCCCCGGGGTCGGGAATGAGCAGTTCTTC.

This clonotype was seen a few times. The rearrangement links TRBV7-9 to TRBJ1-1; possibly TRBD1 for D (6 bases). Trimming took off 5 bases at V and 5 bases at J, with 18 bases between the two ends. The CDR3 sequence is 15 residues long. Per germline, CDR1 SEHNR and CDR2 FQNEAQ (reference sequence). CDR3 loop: CASSPPGGRGTEAFF. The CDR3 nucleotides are TGTGCCAGCAGCCCCCCCGGGGGGCGCGGGACTGAAGCTTTCTTT. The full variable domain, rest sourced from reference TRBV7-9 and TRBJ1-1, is DTGVSQNPRHKITKRGQNVTFRCDPISEHNRLYWYRQTLGQGPEFLTYFQNEAQLEKSRLLSDRFSAERPKGSFSTLEIQRTEQGDSAMYLCASSPPGGRGTEAFFGQGTRLTVV.

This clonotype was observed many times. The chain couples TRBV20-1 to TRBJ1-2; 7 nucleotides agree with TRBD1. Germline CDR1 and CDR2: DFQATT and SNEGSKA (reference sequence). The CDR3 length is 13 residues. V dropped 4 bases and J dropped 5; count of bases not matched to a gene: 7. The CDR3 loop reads CSATDRVGYGYTF. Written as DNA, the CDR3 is TGCAGTGCTACTGACAGGGTCGGTTATGGCTACACCTTC.

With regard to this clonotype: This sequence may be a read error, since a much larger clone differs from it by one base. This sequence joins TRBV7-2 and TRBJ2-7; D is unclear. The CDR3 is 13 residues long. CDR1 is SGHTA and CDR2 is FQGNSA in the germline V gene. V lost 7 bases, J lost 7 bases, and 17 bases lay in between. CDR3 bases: TGTGCCAGCACCGCTAGTATCGGGCGGGAGCAGTACGTC. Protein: CASTASIGREQYV.

The DNA of the CDR3 is TGCAGTGCGGTAGGAAACTACGAGCAGTACTTC. Translation gives CSAVGNYEQYF. This sequence joins TRBV20-1 and TRBJ2-7; D not certain. The V gene lost 6 bases and the J gene lost 3 bases, with 9 bases spanning the gap. There are 11 residues in the CDR3. In germline, CDR1 is DFQATT, CDR2 SNEGSKA (reference sequence).

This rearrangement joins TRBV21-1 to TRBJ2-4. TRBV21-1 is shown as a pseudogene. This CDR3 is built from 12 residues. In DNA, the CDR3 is TGTGCCAGCAGCAAATTGGTAGACATTCAGTACTTC. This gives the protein CASSKLVDIQYF.

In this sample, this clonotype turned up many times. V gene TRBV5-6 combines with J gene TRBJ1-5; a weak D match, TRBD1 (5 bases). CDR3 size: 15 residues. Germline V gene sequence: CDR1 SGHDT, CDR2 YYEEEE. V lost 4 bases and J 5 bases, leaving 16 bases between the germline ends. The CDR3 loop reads CASSNTGTLYQPQHF. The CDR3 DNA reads TGTGCCAGCAGCAATACCGGGACCCTTTATCAGCCCCAGCATTTT.

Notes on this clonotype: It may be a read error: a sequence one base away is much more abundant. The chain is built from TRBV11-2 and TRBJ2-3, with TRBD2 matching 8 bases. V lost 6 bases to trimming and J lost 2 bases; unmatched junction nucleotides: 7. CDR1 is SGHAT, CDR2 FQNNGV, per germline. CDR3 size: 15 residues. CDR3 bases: TGTGCCAGCAGGCAAACGCGGGGGGCCACAGATACGCAGTATTTT. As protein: CASRQTRGATDTQYF.

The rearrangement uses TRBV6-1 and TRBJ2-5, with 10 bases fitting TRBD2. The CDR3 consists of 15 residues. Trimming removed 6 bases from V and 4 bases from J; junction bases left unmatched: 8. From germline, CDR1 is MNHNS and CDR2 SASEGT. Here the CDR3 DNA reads TGTGCCAGCAGCCCTAGCGGGGGCGGTTTAGAGACCCAGTACTTC. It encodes CASSPSGGGLETQYF.

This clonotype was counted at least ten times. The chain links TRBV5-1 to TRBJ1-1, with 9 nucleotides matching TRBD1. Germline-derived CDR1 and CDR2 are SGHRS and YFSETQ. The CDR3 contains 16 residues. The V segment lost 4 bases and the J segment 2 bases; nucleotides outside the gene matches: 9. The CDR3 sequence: CASSVGQGTGNTEAFF. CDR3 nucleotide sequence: TGCGCCAGCAGCGTTGGACAGGGGACGGGCAACACTGAAGCTTTCTTT.

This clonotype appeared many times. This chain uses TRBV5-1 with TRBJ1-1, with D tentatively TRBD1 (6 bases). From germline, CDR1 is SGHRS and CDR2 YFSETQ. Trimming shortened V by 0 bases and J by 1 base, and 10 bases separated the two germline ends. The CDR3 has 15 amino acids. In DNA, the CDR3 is TGCGCCAGCAGCTTGGCCTCCAGGGGGAACACTGAAGCTTTCTTT. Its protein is CASSLASRGNTEAFF.